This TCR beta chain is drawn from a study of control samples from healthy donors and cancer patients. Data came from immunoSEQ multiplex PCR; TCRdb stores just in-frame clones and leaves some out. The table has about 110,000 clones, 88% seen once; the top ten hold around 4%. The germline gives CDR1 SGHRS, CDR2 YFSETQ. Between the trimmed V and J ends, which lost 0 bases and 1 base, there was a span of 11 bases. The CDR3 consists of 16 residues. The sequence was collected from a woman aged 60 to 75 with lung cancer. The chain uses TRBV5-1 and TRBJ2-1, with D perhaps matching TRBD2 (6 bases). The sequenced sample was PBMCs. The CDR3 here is CASSLGSGDSYNEQFF. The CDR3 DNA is TGCGCCAGCAGCTTGGGTAGCGGAGATTCCTACAATGAGCAGTTCTTC.